This TCR beta chain was identified in a study of T cell repertoires in cytomegalovirus infection. Points from the study as a whole: Clonotypes of TCR beta that were HLA-C-restricted and CMV-specific dominated the ex vivo response. Cumulative frequency of public TCR beta families picked out carriers of CMV plus the relevant HLA.

MiXCR, run by TCRdb on the reads, gives a single entry per CDR3 protein. This table has around 900,000 distinct CDR3 sequences, under 40% appearing once. There are 11 residues in the CDR3. Germline assignment: CDR1 LGHDT and CDR2 YNNKEL (reference sequence). V was trimmed by 1 base and J by 12 bases, leaving 9 bases between them. To note about this clonotype: The antigen remains unidentified.

The sequencing used cultured CD8+ T cells from PBMCs, collected from culture after CMV antigen stimulation. J is TRBJ1-1 and V is TRBV3-1; a weak D match, TRBD1 (5 bases). This TCR was sampled from a human donor in good health (CMV status not recorded). Some clones in this sample may be carry-over from other donors' samples. CDR3 nucleotides: TGTGCCAGCAGCCAAGGGGACCCCACTTTCTTT. This gives the protein CASSQGDPTFF.